This T cell receptor (beta chain) was sequenced during a study of CD8 T cells in ankylosing spondylitis. The TCR beta libraries were generated through quantitative 5'-RACE incorporating molecular barcodes. TCRdb reprocessed the 5' RACE reads via MiXCR and lists one record per CDR3 protein. The table shows hundreds of thousands of distinct CDR3 sequences, with about 9.1% occurring only once. General study points: Several of the motif variants were reported before in synovial fluid and blood from reactive arthritis. There was a TCR beta motif, made of several highly homologous variants, that appeared characteristic of ankylosing spondylitis blood. According to the report, clones linked to the disease were significantly enriched in matched synovial fluid samples taken from ankylosing spondylitis patients.

The V end lost 4 bases, the J end lost 2 bases, and 8 bases lay between the germline ends. In germline, CDR1 is SQVTM, CDR2 ANQGSEA. CDR3 length equals 12 residues. In this sample, this clonotype turned up many times. Its antigen is still unknown. The sequence was collected from a male donor with ankylosing spondylitis or in good health (not recorded which). The material sequenced was blood, either unsorted or a sorted T cell fraction (not recorded which). The chain recombines TRBV29-1 with TRBJ1-2; D unclear. CDR3: CSVVGVNYGYTF. CDR3 sequence (DNA): TGCAGCGTTGTGGGAGTAAACTATGGCTACACCTTC.